This TCR beta chain was sequenced during a study of blood T cell repertoires in COVID-19. The germline V gene has CDR1 SGHKS and CDR2 YYEKEE (reference sequence). CDR3 length: 15 amino acids. V was pared by 2 bases and J by 1 base, with 6 bases of the junction left unmatched. In the original processing: Amplified reference gene primers provided the basis for estimating nucleated cell counts. Generated by immunoSEQ multiplex PCR, the TCRdb table keeps only in-frame clones and is missing some. From that table come the V and J calls and clone size; the DNA was used to work out D and trimming. The repertoire holds roughly 80,000 clones, with less than 85% as singletons.

This TCR was sampled from a man between 65 and 85 years old with active or convalescent COVID-19. The chain couples TRBV5-5 to TRBJ2-7; 7 bases map to TRBD1. The sample was peripheral blood. CDR3 sequence: CASSFLDRSSYEQYF. CDR3 in DNA: TGTGCCAGCAGCTTCCTGGACAGGTCATCCTACGAGCAGTACTTC.